The clone carrying this T cell receptor beta chain appeared a few times. Its antigen is unidentified. The sample holds other DNA sequences that translate to the same CDR3. Averaging about 116 mL, one heparinised blood draw came from each individual donor. The whole isolated RNA underwent reverse transcription, so sequencing captured expressed TCRB transcripts. Only in-frame clones appear in the TCRdb table, and some are missing; sequencing was by immunoSEQ multiplex PCR. This sample has approximately 120,000 clones, with 15% to 20% found just once. The data stem from a study of beta chain features in type 1 diabetes. Findings and limits, study-wide: TCRB CDR3s from Type 1 diabetes patients were moderately but significantly shorter in all four CD4+ subsets.

The receptor's source is a man between 18 and 35 years old with type 1 diabetes. The sequenced material came from central memory CD4+ T cells from blood.

CDR3 sequence reads: CASSYRGNQPQHF. The CDR3 nucleotides are TGTGCCAGCAGTTACAGGGGAAATCAGCCCCAGCATTTT. The chain joins TRBV7-2 to TRBJ1-5; 7 bases are shared with TRBD1. Germline V gene sequence: CDR1 SGHTA, CDR2 FQGNSA. This CDR3 has 13 residues. Losses at the gene ends were 6 bases for V and 4 bases for J; bases not matched to a gene: 3.